This TCR beta chain was found in a study of CD8 T cells in Susac syndrome. In blood CD8+ and CD4+ T cells, TCR beta underwent sequencing. The patients serving as multiple sclerosis controls were treatment-naive. They had stable or active relapsing-remitting disease and fulfilled revised McDonald criteria. TEMRA cells were FACS-enriched, unlike CD8+ and CD4+ T cells, which were negatively isolated. With random hexamers, reverse transcription was performed on roughly 0.45 to 1 ug of RNA. The method of amplification for TCR beta CDR3 was immunoSEQ multiplex PCR, covering 54 Vbeta and 13 Jbeta. One entry per CDR3 protein, called by TCRdb with MiXCR from the immunoSEQ multiplex PCR reads. The table shows some 190,000 distinct CDR3 sequences, with roughly 95% occurring only once. Trimming removed 7 bases from V and 0 bases from J, with 6 bases in between. Per germline, CDR1 DFQATT and CDR2 SNEGSKA (reference sequence). The CDR3 is made up of 11 amino acids.

The sequence derives from a human donor with multiple sclerosis. Source material: CD4+ T cells from PBMCs. The chain combines TRBV20-1 with TRBJ2-5; D unresolved. CDR3 nucleotides: TGCAGTGGGACCCACCAAGAGACCCAGTACTTC. Residues: CSGTHQETQYF.